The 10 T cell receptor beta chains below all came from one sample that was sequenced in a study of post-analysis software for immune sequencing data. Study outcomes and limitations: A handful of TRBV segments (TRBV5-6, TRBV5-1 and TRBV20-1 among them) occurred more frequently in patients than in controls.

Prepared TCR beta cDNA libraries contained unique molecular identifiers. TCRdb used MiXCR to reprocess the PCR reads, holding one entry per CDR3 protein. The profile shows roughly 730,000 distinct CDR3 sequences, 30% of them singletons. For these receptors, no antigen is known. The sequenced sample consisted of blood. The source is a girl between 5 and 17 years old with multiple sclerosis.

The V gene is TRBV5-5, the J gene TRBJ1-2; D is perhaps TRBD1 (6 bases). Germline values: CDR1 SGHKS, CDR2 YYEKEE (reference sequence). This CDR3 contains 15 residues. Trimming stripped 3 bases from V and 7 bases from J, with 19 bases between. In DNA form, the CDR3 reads TGTGCCAGCAGCTCCACAGGGACCGCAACTTCTGGCTACACCTTC. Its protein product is CASSSTGTATSGYTF.

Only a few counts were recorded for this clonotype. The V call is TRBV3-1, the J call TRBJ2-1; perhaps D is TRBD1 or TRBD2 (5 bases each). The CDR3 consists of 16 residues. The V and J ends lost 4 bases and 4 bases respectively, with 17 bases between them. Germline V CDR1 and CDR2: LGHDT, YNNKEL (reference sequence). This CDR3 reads CASSLRRDPTYNEQFF. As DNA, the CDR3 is TGTGCCAGCAGCCTCCGACGGGACCCGACTTACAATGAGCAGTTCTTC.

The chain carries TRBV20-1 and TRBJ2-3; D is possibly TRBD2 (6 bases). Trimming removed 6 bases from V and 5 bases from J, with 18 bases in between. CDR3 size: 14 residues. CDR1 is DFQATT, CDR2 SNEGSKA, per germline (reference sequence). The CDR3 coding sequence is TGCAGTGCGTCTCCTCAGGGAGGATTAGATACGCAGTATTTT. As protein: CSASPQGGLDTQYF.

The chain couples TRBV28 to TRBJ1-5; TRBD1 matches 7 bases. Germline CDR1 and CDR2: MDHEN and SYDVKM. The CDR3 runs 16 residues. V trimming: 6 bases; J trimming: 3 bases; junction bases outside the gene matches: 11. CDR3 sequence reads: CASRTNSRGANQPQHF. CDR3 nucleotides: TGTGCCAGCAGAACCAACTCCAGGGGGGCCAATCAGCCCCAGCATTTT.

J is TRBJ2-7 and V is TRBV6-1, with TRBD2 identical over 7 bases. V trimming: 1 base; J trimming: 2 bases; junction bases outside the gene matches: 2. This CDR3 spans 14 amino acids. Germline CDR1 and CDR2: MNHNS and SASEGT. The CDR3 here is CASSEGGSTYEQYF. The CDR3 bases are TGTGCCAGCAGTGAAGGCGGGAGCACCTACGAGCAGTACTTC.

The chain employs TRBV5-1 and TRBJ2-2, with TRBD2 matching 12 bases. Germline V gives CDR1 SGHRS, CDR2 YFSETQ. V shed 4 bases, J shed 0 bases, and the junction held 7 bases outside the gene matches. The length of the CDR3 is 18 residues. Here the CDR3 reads CASSTGLAGTSNTGELFF. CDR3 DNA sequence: TGCGCCAGCAGCACCGGACTAGCGGGGACATCGAACACCGGGGAGCTGTTTTTT. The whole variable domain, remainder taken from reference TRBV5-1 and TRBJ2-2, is KAGVTQTPRYLIKTRGQQVTLSCSPISGHRSVSWYQQTPGQGLQFLFEYFSETQRNKGNFPGRFSGRQFSNSRSEMNVSTLELGDSALYLCASSTGLAGTSNTGELFFGEGSRLTVL.

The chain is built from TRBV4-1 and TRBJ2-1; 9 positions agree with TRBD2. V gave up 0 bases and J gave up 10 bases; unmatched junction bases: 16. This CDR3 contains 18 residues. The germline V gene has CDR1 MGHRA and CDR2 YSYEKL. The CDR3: CASSQEFEAGGRVREQFF. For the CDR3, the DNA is TGCGCCAGCAGCCAAGAATTCGAAGCGGGGGGACGGGTGAGAGAGCAGTTCTTC.

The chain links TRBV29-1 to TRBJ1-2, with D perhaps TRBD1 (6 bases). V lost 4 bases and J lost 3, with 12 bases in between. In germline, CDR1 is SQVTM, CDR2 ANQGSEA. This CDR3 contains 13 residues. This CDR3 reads CSVVVRGHYGYTF. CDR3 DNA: TGCAGCGTTGTAGTCAGGGGACACTATGGCTACACCTTC.

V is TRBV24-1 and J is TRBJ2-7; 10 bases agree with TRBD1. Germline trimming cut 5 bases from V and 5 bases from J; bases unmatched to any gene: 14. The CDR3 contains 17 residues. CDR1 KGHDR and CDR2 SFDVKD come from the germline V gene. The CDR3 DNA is TGTGCCACCAGTGCCACCATCAGACAGGGGGCAGCCGACGAGCAGTACTTC. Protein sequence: CATSATIRQGAADEQYF.

The CDR3 region is CSARAGKNTEAFF. In DNA, the CDR3 is TGCAGTGCTAGGGCCGGAAAGAACACTGAAGCTTTCTTT. This rearrangement joins TRBV20-1 to TRBJ1-1, with D unclear. The CDR3 sequence is 13 residues long. V lost 3 bases to trimming and J lost 1 base, with 9 bases between them. Germline V CDR1 and CDR2: DFQATT, SNEGSKA (reference sequence).